These 21 T cell receptor beta chains were sequenced from one sample in a study of cytomegalovirus exposure and HLA in healthy donors. Primers for the PCR totalled 60 Vbeta and 13 Jbeta. TCRdb keeps only in-frame clones here, not all; method: immunoSEQ multiplex PCR. The sample records some 150,000 clones, 80% to 85% being singletons. The sample consisted of PBMCs. The receptors derive from a woman under 40 in good health and CMV-seronegative.

The J gene is TRBJ2-1, the V gene TRBV5-1, with TRBD2 matching over 10 bases. This CDR3 is 14 amino acids long. CDR1 is SGHRS and CDR2 is YFSETQ in the germline V gene. V was clipped by 5 bases and J by 9 bases; unmatched bases: 8. The CDR3 DNA reads TGCGCCAGCAGTCTGGGTCTAGCGGGAGTTGAGCAGTTCTTC. Residues: CASSLGLAGVEQFF.

V usage is TRBV30 and J usage is TRBJ2-7, with D perhaps TRBD1 (5 bases). This CDR3 has 11 amino acids. Germline CDR1 reads GTSNPN; CDR2 reads SVGIG (reference sequence). V shed 0 bases and J shed 10 bases, with 10 bases lying between them. The CDR3 here is CAWSVGHGQYF. As DNA, the CDR3 is TGTGCCTGGAGTGTAGGACACGGACAGTACTTC.

CDR3 residues: CASSEPRLSEGSGANVLTF. The CDR3, as DNA: TGTGCCAGCAGTGAACCTAGGCTCTCGGAGGGCTCTGGGGCCAACGTCCTGACTTTC. The chain joins TRBV2 to TRBJ2-6; maybe TRBD2 (6 bases). Germline assignment: CDR1 SNHLY and CDR2 FYNNEI. The CDR3 runs 19 residues. The V gene lost 2 bases and the J gene lost 0 bases, with 17 bases spanning the gap. Variable domain in full (rest from reference TRBV2 and TRBJ2-6): EPEVTQTPSHQVTQMGQEVILRCVPISNHLYFYWYRQILGQKVEFLVSFYNNEISEKSEIFDDQFSVERPDGSNFTLKIRSTKLEDSAMYFCASSEPRLSEGSGANVLTFGAGSRLTVL.

This clone was counted only a few times. This rearrangement joins TRBV6-1 to TRBJ2-7; TRBD1 aligns across 7 bases. With V trimmed by 6 bases and J by 2 bases, 7 bases remained unmatched. Germline values: CDR1 MNHNS, CDR2 SASEGT. The CDR3 spans 14 residues. CDR3 sequence: CASRHPGQTYEQYF. CDR3 sequence (DNA): TGTGCCAGCAGACATCCGGGACAGACCTACGAGCAGTACTTC.

V gene TRBV9 combines with J gene TRBJ2-3; 8 bases agree with TRBD1. J lost 1 base, V lost 5 bases, and 6 bases had no gene match. This CDR3 region has 15 residues. Looked up from germline, CDR1 is SGDLS and CDR2 is YYNGEE. CDR3 protein: CASRAGGAGTDTQYF. CDR3 DNA: TGTGCCAGCAGGGCAGGGGGCGCGGGCACAGATACGCAGTATTTT.

V and J are TRBV15 and TRBJ1-2; no reliable D call. Trimming stripped 1 base from V and 8 bases from J, with 8 bases between. CDR1 and CDR2 from the germline V gene are LNHNV and YYDKDF (reference sequence). The CDR3 has 12 residues. The CDR3 protein is CATSRASRGYTF. CDR3 nucleotides: TGTGCCACCAGCAGAGCTTCCAGGGGCTACACCTTC.

This clone has just a few counts. The chain carries TRBV4-3 and TRBJ2-7; no definite D call. V dropped 0 bases and J dropped 1 base, with 10 bases sitting between them. The CDR3 extends over 15 amino acids. The germline V gene has CDR1 LGHNA and CDR2 YSLEER. CDR3 DNA: TGCGCCAGCAGCCAAGATTTTGGCAGTTCCTACGAGCAGTACTTC. It is translated as CASSQDFGSSYEQYF.

The genes are TRBV20-1 and TRBJ1-2; D not certain. CDR3 length: 11 amino acids. Germline V gene sequence: CDR1 DFQATT, CDR2 SNEGSKA (reference sequence). The V end lost 3 bases, the J end lost 12 bases, and 14 bases lay between the germline ends. The CDR3 nucleotides read TGCAGTGCTAGGAATTCGGCCGGGGACACCTTC. Residues: CSARNSAGDTF.

The chain carries TRBV30 and TRBJ1-5; D call uncertain. This CDR3 is 13 amino acids long. Per the germline V gene, CDR1 is GTSNPN and CDR2 is SVGIG (reference sequence). V was pared by 3 bases and J by 3 bases, with 9 bases between. CDR3 protein: CAWSPADNQPQHF. The CDR3 bases are TGTGCCTGGAGCCCCGCGGACAATCAGCCCCAGCATTTT.

The V and J genes are TRBV6-5 and TRBJ1-6; no reliable D call. The germline V gene encodes CDR1 MNHEY and CDR2 SVGAGI. V was shortened by 2 bases and J by 6 bases, with 14 bases between the two germline ends. The length of the CDR3 is 16 residues. The CDR3 DNA reads as TGTGCCAGCAGTTACCCCACAGCAGTGGGTAATTCACCCCTCCACTTT. Translation gives CASSYPTAVGNSPLHF.

V and J are TRBV2 and TRBJ2-7; D perhaps matches TRBD2 (6 bases). Germline V gives CDR1 SNHLY, CDR2 FYNNEI. This CDR3 region has 16 residues. V was trimmed by 4 bases and J by 5 bases, leaving 21 bases between them. The DNA of the CDR3 is TGTGCCAGCAGTGTTCGGAGGGGCCGTGGCGTGGACGAGCAGTACTTC. Translation gives CASSVRRGRGVDEQYF.

The rearrangement joins TRBV7-6 to TRBJ2-1, with 9 positions matching TRBD2. The CDR3 runs to 16 residues. Germline values: CDR1 SGHVS, CDR2 FNYEAQ. V dropped 3 bases and J dropped 2; count of bases not matched to a gene: 5. The CDR3, as DNA: TGTGCCAGCAGCTTGTTAGCGGGAGTTACCTACAATGAGCAGTTCTTC. This translates into CASSLLAGVTYNEQFF.

The chain employs TRBV4-3 and TRBJ2-7; the match to TRBD1 covers 9 bases. The germline gives CDR1 LGHNA, CDR2 YSLEER. Trimming cost V 3 bases and J 3 bases; bases outside gene matches: 3. This CDR3 has 14 amino acids. CDR3 in amino acids: CASSHRTGVYEQYF. The CDR3 coding sequence is TGCGCCAGCAGCCACCGGACAGGGGTCTACGAGCAGTACTTC.

The rearrangement joins TRBV18 to TRBJ2-3; TRBD1 matches 7 bases. The CDR3 is 14 residues long. The ends lost 11 bases at V and 1 base at J; junction bases unmatched: 9. CDR1 and CDR2 from the germline V gene are KGHSH and LQKENI. The CDR3, as DNA: TGTGCCGCCTCCAGGACAGGACGCACAGATACGCAGTATTTT. Amino acid sequence: CAASRTGRTDTQYF. Full variable domain (rest looked up from reference TRBV18 and TRBJ2-3): NAGVMQNPRHLVRRRGQEARLRCSPMKGHSHVYWYRQLPEEGLKFMVYLQKENIIDESGMPKERFSAEFPKEGPSILRIQQVVRGDSAAYFCAASRTGRTDTQYFGPGTRLTVL.

This chain joins TRBV21-1 and TRBJ2-1; TRBD1, as called in the table, went unchecked against the DNA. TRBV21-1 is labeled a pseudogene. The CDR3 runs 16 residues. Written as DNA, the CDR3 is TGTGCCAGCAGCCGCTCCCGGACAGGTTCCTACAATGAGCAGTTCTTC. This sequence encodes CASSRSRTGSYNEQFF.

The chain couples TRBV19 to TRBJ2-7; tentative D call: TRBD1 (6 bases). This CDR3 is 13 amino acids long. The germline V gene has CDR1 LNHDA and CDR2 SQIVND (reference sequence). Trimming took 10 bases from V and 0 from J, leaving 13 bases between them. CDR3 coding DNA: TGTGCCATCTCACAGGGCCTCTCCTACGAGCAGTACTTC. It codes for CAISQGLSYEQYF.

In regard to this clone: Germline is not matched at one junction end, which may reflect a read error. This sequence joins TRBV7-9 and TRBJ2-7; 9 bases are a match to TRBD1. CDR1 is SEHNR, CDR2 FQNEAQ, per germline (reference sequence). The CDR3 has 17 amino acids. The CDR3 spells CSSSLDLYRDRAYEQYF. CDR3 in DNA: TGTTCCAGCAGCTTAGACCTGTACCGGGACAGGGCGTACGAGCAGTACTTC.

The chain links TRBV2 to TRBJ1-1, with 7 bases identical to TRBD1. V shed 7 bases, J shed 1 base, and the junction held 3 bases outside the gene matches. This CDR3 is built from 13 residues. Germline V CDR1 and CDR2: SNHLY, FYNNEI. In DNA form, the CDR3 reads TGTGCCAGCACCCGGACAGGGAACACTGAAGCTTTCTTT. It translates to CASTRTGNTEAFF.

The V and J genes are TRBV15 and TRBJ1-1, with D perhaps matching TRBD1 (5 bases). The V gene lost 0 bases and the J gene lost 4 bases, with 18 bases spanning the gap. In germline, CDR1 is LNHNV, CDR2 YYDKDF (reference sequence). The CDR3 length is 17 residues. CDR3 sequence: CATSRDGLISGGTEAFF. The CDR3 DNA reads TGTGCCACCAGCAGAGATGGCTTGATCTCCGGGGGCACTGAAGCTTTCTTT.

The chain employs TRBV27 and TRBJ2-2, with 14 bases fitting TRBD2. Germline trimming cut 5 bases from V and 1 base from J; bases unmatched to any gene: 9. Germline-derived CDR1 and CDR2 are MNHEY and SMNVEV (reference sequence). The CDR3 contains 19 residues. The CDR3 DNA reads TGTGCCAGCAGTCCCCGGACTAGCGGGAGGCCTCTGAACACCGGGGAGCTGTTTTTT. Translated, it gives CASSPRTSGRPLNTGELFF.

This clone was seen only a few times. This sequence joins TRBV6-6 and TRBJ2-7, with 7 bases matching TRBD1. The CDR3 extends over 14 amino acids. The germline V gene has CDR1 MNHNY and CDR2 SVGAGI (reference sequence). Losses at the gene ends were 3 bases for V and 2 bases for J; bases not matched to a gene: 4. The CDR3 DNA reads TGTGCCAGCAGTTATCCAGACAGGGCCTACGAGCAGTACTTC. It encodes CASSYPDRAYEQYF.